This T cell receptor (beta chain) is drawn from a study of human T cells and chemical hapten exposure. Per the original data handling: A typical sample had 95,638 TCRs, with about 23,224 to 750,000 overall. TCRdb ran MiXCR on the RACE reads and lists one entry per CDR3 protein. TCRdb, not the authors, supplied the V and J calls. This sample has a few hundred thousand distinct CDR3 sequences, with 8.6% found just once. Findings and limits, study-wide: DPC sensitization left the count of TCRs above 1 in 1000 unchanged. It was expanded TCRs that formed significantly more large CDR3 similarity clusters than controls did.

Time point denoted: pre-sensitization, week 0. The treatment is: therapeutic diphenylcyclopropenone sensitization with weekly scalp DPC. As regards this clonotype: Its antigen remains unidentified.

The V gene lost 3 bases and the J gene lost 0 bases, with 9 bases spanning the gap. Germline-derived CDR1 and CDR2 are LGHDT and YNNKEL (reference sequence). The CDR3 sequence is 15 residues long. The receptor comes from a woman aged 40 to 49 with alopecia areata. Some clones in this sample may be carry-over from other donors' samples. The chain employs TRBV3-1 and TRBJ2-1, with D maybe TRBD1 (6 bases). Sequencing used whole blood, obtained in connection with sensitization to the hapten diphenylcyclopropenone (DPC). The CDR3, as DNA: TGTGCCAGCAGCCAGGGCAGGGGCTCCTACAATGAGCAGTTCTTC. It translates to CASSQGRGSYNEQFF.